What follows are 8 T cell receptor beta chains derived from one specimen sequenced in a study of response to subunit inactivated influenza vaccine. TCRdb reprocessed the RT-PCR reads via MiXCR and lists one record per CDR3 protein. The table shows a few hundred thousand distinct CDR3 sequences, with roughly 7.6% occurring only once. Sample: PBMCs from blood, taken 23 months after vaccination. These receptor sequences come from a man between 50 and 75 years old who received an inactivated influenza vaccine.

This clonotype showed up many times. This chain links TRBV7-2 with TRBJ1-1; D is uncertain. Germline CDR1 and CDR2: SGHTA and FQGNSA. CDR3 length equals 15 residues. V lost 0 bases and J lost 4, with 12 bases in between. The CDR3 DNA follows: TGTGCCAGCAGCTTAGCAGGTAAACGAGGCACTGAAGCTTTCTTT. Its protein product is CASSLAGKRGTEAFF.

The chain employs TRBV10-1 and TRBJ2-1; 8 bases align to TRBD2. The CDR3 loop spans 15 amino acids. V lost 0 bases to trimming and J lost 4 bases; unmatched junction nucleotides: 2. CDR1 is WNHNN and CDR2 is SYGVQD in the germline V gene (reference sequence). The CDR3 is CASSESAGAYNEQFF. CDR3 coding DNA: TGCGCCAGCAGTGAGTCAGCGGGGGCATACAATGAGCAGTTCTTC.

For this clonotype: The junction differs from germline at one of its ends, possibly a read error. V is TRBV7-9 and J is TRBJ2-5; TRBD2 agrees at 11 bases. This CDR3 spans 16 amino acids. Germline V CDR1 and CDR2: SEHNR, FQNEAQ (reference sequence). The CDR3 nucleotides are TGTGCCGGCAGCCCAAGGGGACTAGCGGTCCGGGAGACCCAGTACTTC. Translating it yields CAGSPRGLAVRETQYF.

The chain has TRBV20-1 and TRBJ2-1; 9 bases fit TRBD2. Germline V gene data show CDR1 as DFQATT and CDR2 as SNEGSKA (reference sequence). This CDR3 has 17 residues. V dropped 0 bases and J dropped 0; count of bases not matched to a gene: 6. CDR3 region: CSARDQGSGSSYNEQFF. CDR3 coding DNA: TGCAGTGCTAGAGATCAAGGTAGCGGGAGCTCCTACAATGAGCAGTTCTTC.

This clonotype was detected many times. The chain is built from TRBV5-1 and TRBJ2-7, with D possibly TRBD1 on 6 matching bases. CDR3 length equals 16 residues. CDR1 and CDR2 (germline): SGHRS, YFSETQ. Trimming cost V 4 bases and J 5 bases, with 22 bases left between them. The CDR3 protein is CASSVHRASLGDEQYF. In nucleotides, the CDR3 is TGCGCCAGCAGCGTCCACAGGGCCTCCTTGGGTGACGAGCAGTACTTC.

This clonotype was seen more than once but under ten times. DNA of the CDR3: TGCAGTGCTCCTCCGGACGGACAGGGCTACGAGCAGTACTTC. Protein: CSAPPDGQGYEQYF. V and J are TRBV20-1 and TRBJ2-7; 8 bases agree with TRBD1. CDR3 length equals 14 residues. The germline CDR1 and CDR2 sequences are DFQATT and SNEGSKA (reference sequence). The V segment lost 5 bases and the J segment 3 bases; nucleotides outside the gene matches: 9.

This clonotype was seen a handful of times. The V and J genes are TRBV6-1 and TRBJ2-1; D might be TRBD1 (6 bases). There are 16 residues in the CDR3. Germline V lookup: CDR1 MNHNS, CDR2 SASEGT. Deletions cut 7 bases from V and 0 bases from J, with 16 bases between. The CDR3 spells CASTVNRGGSYNEQFF. DNA for the CDR3: TGTGCCAGCACCGTAAACCGAGGGGGCTCCTACAATGAGCAGTTCTTC.

This clonotype has more than one count but fewer than ten. V and J are TRBV10-3 and TRBJ2-1, with D maybe TRBD1 (6 bases). The germline V and J ends were trimmed by 9 bases and 1 base, with 16 bases remaining between them. Germline CDR1 and CDR2: ENHRY and SYGVKD. The CDR3 is 15 amino acids. The CDR3 DNA reads TGTGCCATTAGTACCAGGGGCGCTTCCTACAATGAGCAGTTCTTC. It specifies CAISTRGASYNEQFF.